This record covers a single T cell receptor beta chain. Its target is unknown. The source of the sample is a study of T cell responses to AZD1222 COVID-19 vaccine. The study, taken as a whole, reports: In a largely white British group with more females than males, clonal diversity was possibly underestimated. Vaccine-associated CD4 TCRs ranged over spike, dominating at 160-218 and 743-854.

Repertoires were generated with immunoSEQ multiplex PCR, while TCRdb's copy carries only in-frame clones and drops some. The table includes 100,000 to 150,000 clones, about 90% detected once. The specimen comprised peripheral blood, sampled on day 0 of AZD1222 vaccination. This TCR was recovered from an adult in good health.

The CDR3, as DNA: TGCGCCAGCAGCTTAAGCTACGGACAGGGACGTGGCTACACCTTC. Protein: CASSLSYGQGRGYTF. V and J are TRBV5-1 and TRBJ1-2; 8 nucleotides match TRBD1. Germline V gene sequence: CDR1 SGHRS, CDR2 YFSETQ. The length of the CDR3 is 15 residues. The V segment lost 2 bases and the J segment 7 bases; nucleotides outside the gene matches: 10.